This T cell receptor (beta chain) was identified during a study of Tregs in tolerant kidney transplant recipients. CDR3 length: 14 amino acids. Trimming stripped 5 bases from V and 6 bases from J, with 16 bases between. CDR1 and CDR2 from the germline V gene are MNHNS and SASEGT. Study findings and constraints: The small number of patients limits these findings pending further validation. Tregs expanded with activated donor B cells seemed most donor-specific. This study did not directly address biological reproducibility.

CD4+CD25+CD127- Tregs, CD4+CD25- non-Tregs, CD4 and CD8 cells were sorted. Remarks on this clone: Its target is not known.

The protocol was immunoSEQ multiplex PCR, while the TCRdb copy is restricted to in-frame clones and leaves out a portion. The sample records about 240,000 clones, about 80% being singletons. The sequence was collected from a human donor in good health. The sequenced sample was CD4+ T cells from blood. V gene TRBV6-1 combines with J gene TRBJ1-1, with no clear D. CDR3 DNA: TGTGCCAGCAGTTCTAAAGGACCGGACTCTGAAGCTTTCTTT. Encoded protein: CASSSKGPDSEAFF.